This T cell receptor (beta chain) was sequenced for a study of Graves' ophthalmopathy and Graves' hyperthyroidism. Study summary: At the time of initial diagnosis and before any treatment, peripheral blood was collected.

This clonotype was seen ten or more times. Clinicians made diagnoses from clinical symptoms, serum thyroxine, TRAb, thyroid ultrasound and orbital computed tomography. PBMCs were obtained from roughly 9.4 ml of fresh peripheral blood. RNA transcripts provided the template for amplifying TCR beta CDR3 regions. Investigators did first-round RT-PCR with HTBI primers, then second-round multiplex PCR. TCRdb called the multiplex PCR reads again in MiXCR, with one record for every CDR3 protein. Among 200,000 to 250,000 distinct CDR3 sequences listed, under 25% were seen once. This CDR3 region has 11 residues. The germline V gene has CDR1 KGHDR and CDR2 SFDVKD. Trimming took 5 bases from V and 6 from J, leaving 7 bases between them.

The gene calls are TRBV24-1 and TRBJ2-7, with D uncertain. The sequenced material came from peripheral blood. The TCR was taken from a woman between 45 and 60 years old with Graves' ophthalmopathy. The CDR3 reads CATSASSEQYF. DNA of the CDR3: TGTGCCACCAGTGCTTCGAGCGAGCAGTACTTC.